The sequence of this T cell receptor beta chain was determined in a study of T cell responses to AZD1222 COVID-19 vaccine. The V gene end was trimmed by 3 bases and the J gene end by 2 bases; junction bases not matched to a gene: 2. Germline V gene lookup returns CDR1 KGHSH and CDR2 LQKENI. The CDR3 is made up of 14 amino acids. Data came from immunoSEQ multiplex PCR; TCRdb stores just in-frame clones and leaves some out. The data show under 200,000 clones, around 92% seen once. This TCR was sampled from an adult in good health. The V gene is TRBV18, the J gene TRBJ1-1, with 8 bases lining up with TRBD1. The sample here was peripheral blood, taken on day 0 of AZD1222 vaccination. The CDR3 DNA reads TGTGCCAGCTCACCTACAGGGGGTAACACTGAAGCTTTCTTT. Translating it yields CASSPTGGNTEAFF. Full variable domain (remainder filled in from reference TRBV18 and TRBJ1-1): NAGVMQNPRHLVRRRGQEARLRCSPMKGHSHVYWYRQLPEEGLKFMVYLQKENIIDESGMPKERFSAEFPKEGPSILRIQQVVRGDSAAYFCASSPTGGNTEAFFGQGTRLTVV.